This T cell receptor beta chain was captured in a study of T cells in Graves' hyperthyroidism and ophthalmopathy. This clonotype was observed many times. The antigen remains undetermined. Study-wide points: Blood also showed most of the thyroid clonotypes that were expanded above 0.001.

RNA transcripts were the template for amplifying TCR beta CDR3 regions. RT-PCR in the first round (using the HTBI primer set) targeted the TCR CDR3. TCRdb reprocessed the multiplex PCR reads with MiXCR, giving one entry per CDR3 protein. The sample lists over 650,000 distinct CDR3 sequences; 45% were seen once. The TCR sequence derives from an adult man with Graves' disease, either hyperthyroidism or ophthalmopathy (not recorded which). The sequenced material came from peripheral blood or thyroid tissue (not recorded which).

CDR3 sequence reads: CASSEVNYGYTF. The CDR3, as DNA: TGTGCCAGCAGTGAAGTCAACTATGGCTACACCTTC. The V gene is TRBV25-1, the J gene TRBJ1-2, with D uncertain. The V end was cut by 2 bases, the J end by 2 bases, with 3 bases between. This CDR3 spans 12 amino acids. Germline CDR1 and CDR2: MGHDK and SYGVNS.